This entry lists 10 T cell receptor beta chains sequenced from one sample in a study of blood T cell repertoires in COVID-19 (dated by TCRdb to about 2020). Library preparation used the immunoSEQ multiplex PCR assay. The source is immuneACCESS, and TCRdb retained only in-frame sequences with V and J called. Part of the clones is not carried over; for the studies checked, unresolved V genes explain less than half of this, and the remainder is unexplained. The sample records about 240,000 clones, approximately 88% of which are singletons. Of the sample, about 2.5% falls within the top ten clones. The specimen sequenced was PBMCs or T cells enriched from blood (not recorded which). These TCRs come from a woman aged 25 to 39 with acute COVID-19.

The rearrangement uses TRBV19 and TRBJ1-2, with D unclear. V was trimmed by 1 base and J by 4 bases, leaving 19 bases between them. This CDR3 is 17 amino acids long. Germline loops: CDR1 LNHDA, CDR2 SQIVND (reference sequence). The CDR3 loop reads CASSIVGVEEARYGYTF. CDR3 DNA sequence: TGTGCCAGTAGTATAGTGGGTGTGGAGGAGGCTCGCTATGGCTACACCTTC. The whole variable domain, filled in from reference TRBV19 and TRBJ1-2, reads DGGITQSPKYLFRKEGQNVTLSCEQNLNHDAMYWYRQDPGQGLRLIYYSQIVNDFQKGDIAEGYSVSREKKESFPLTVTSAQKNPTAFYLCASSIVGVEEARYGYTFGSGTRLTVV.

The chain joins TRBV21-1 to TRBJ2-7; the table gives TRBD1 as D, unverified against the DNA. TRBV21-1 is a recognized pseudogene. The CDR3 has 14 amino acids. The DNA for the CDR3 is TGTGCCAGCAGCAAAGCGCTGTACACCTACGAGCAGTACTTC. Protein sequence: CASSKALYTYEQYF.

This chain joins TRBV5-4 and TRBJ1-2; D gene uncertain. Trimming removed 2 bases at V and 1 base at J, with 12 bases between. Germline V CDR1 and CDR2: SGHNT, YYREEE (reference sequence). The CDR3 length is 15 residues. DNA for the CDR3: TGTGCCAGCAGCTTCTCGGAGATCCTTAACTATGGCTACACCTTC. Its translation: CASSFSEILNYGYTF.

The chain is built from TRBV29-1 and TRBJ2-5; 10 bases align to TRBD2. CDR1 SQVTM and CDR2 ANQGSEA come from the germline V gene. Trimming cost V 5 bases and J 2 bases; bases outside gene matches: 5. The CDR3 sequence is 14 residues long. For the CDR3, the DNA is TGCAGCGTTACTTTAGCGGGGGGACAAGAGACCCAGTACTTC. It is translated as CSVTLAGGQETQYF.

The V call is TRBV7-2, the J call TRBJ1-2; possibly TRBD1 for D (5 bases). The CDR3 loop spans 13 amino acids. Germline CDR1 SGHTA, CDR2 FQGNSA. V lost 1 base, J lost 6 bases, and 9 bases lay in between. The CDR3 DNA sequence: TGTGCCAGCAGCTTAGGCAGGGCGAATGGCTACACCTTC. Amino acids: CASSLGRANGYTF.

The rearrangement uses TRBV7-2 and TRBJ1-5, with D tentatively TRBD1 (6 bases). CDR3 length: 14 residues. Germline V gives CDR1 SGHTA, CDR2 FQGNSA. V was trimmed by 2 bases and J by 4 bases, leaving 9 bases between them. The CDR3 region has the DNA TGTGCCAGCAGCTTAAGGCAGGGGAATCAGCCCCAGCATTTT. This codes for CASSLRQGNQPQHF.

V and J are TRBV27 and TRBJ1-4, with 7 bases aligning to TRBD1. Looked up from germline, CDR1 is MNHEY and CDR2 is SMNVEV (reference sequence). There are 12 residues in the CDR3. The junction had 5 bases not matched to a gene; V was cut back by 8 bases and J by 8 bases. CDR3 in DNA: TGTGCCAGCGGCAGGGGGGAGGAAAAACTGTTTTTT. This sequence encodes CASGRGEEKLFF.

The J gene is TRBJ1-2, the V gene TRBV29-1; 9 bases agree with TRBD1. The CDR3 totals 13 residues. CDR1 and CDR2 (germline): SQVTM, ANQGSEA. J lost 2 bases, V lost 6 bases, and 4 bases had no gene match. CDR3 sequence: CSVRDRENYGYTF. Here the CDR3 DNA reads TGCAGCGTCCGGGACAGGGAAAACTATGGCTACACCTTC.

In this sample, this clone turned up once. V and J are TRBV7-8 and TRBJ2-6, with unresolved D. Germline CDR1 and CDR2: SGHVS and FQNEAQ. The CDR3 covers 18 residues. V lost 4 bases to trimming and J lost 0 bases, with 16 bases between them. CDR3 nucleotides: TGTGCCAGCAGCTCGAACAGAGATTTCATCTCTGGGGCCAACGTCCTGACTTTC. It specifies CASSSNRDFISGANVLTF.

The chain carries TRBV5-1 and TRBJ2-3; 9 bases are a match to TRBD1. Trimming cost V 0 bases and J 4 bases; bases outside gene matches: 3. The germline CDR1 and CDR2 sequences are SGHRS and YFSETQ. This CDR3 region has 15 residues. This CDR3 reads CASSLEGQGSDTQYF. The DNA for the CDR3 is TGCGCCAGCAGCTTGGAGGGACAGGGCTCAGATACGCAGTATTTT.